The clone carrying this T cell receptor beta chain was seen many times. The data originate from a study of neurological immune-mediated disorders. TCRdb passed the 5' RACE reads through MiXCR, listing each CDR3 protein once. The sample records 70,000 or so distinct CDR3 sequences, roughly 5% being singletons. CDR1 and CDR2 (germline): MNHEY, SMNVEV (reference sequence). Trimming removed 3 bases from V and 5 bases from J; junction bases left unmatched: 4. This CDR3 is built from 14 residues. The material sequenced was PBMCs. The chain combines TRBV27 with TRBJ2-7; 10 positions agree with TRBD1. The sequence was collected from a woman younger than 45 with multiple sclerosis. The CDR3, as DNA: TGTGCCAGCAGTTTGGGACAGGGGAGGAACGAGCAGTACTTC. As protein: CASSLGQGRNEQYF.